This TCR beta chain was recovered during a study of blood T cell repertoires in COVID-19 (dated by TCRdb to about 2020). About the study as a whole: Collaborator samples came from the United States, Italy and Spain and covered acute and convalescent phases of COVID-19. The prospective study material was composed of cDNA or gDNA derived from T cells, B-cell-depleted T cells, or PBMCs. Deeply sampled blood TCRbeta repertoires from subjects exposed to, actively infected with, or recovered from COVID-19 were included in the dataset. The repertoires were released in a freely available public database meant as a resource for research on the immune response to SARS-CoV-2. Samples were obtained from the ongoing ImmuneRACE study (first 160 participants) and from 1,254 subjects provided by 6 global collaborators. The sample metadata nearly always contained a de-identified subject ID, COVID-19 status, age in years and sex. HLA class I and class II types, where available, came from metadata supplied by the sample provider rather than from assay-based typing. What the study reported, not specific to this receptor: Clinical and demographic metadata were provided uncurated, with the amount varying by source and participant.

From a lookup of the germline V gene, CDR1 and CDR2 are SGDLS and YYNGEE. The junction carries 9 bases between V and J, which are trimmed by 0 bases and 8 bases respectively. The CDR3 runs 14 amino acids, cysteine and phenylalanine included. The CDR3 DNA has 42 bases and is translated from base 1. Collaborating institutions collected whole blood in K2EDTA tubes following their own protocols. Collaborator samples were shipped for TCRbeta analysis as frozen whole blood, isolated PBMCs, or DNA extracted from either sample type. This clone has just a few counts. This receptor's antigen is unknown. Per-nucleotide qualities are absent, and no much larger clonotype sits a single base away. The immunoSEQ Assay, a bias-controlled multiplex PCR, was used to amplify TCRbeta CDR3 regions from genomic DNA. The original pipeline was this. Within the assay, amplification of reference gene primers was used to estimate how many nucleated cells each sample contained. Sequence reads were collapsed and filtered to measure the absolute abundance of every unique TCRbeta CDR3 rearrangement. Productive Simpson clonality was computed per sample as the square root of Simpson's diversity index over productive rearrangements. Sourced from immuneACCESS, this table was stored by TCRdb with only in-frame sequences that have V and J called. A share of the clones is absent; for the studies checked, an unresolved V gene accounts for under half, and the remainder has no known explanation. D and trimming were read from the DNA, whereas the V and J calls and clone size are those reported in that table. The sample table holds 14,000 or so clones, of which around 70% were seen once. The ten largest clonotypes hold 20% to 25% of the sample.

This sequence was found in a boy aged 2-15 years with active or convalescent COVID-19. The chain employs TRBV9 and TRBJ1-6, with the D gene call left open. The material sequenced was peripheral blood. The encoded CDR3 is CASSVDSADSPLHF. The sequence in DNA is TGTGCCAGCAGCGTAGACTCCGCGGATTCACCCCTCCACTTT.